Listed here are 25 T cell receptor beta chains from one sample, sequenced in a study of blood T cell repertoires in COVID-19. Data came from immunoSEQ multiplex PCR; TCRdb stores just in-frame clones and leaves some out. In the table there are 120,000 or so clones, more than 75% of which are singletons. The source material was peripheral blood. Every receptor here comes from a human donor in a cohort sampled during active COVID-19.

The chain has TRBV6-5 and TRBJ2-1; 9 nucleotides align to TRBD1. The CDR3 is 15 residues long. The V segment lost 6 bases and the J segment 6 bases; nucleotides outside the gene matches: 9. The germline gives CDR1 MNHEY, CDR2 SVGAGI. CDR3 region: CASSLTGGLGNEQFF. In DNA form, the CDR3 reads TGTGCCAGCAGCCTCACAGGGGGCTTGGGCAATGAGCAGTTCTTC.

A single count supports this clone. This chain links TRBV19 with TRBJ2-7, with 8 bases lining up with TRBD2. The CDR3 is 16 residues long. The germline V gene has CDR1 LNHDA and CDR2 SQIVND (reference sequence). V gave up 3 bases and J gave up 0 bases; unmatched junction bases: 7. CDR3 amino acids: CASSIDSGVLSYEQYF. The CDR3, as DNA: TGTGCCAGTAGTATCGATAGCGGGGTTCTCTCCTACGAGCAGTACTTC.

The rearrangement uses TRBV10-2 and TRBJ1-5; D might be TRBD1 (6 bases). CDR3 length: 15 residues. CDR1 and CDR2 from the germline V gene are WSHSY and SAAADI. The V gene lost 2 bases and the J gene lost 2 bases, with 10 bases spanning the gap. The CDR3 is CASSERAGGNQPQHF. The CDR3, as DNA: TGCGCCAGCAGTGAGAGGGCAGGGGGCAATCAGCCCCAGCATTTT.

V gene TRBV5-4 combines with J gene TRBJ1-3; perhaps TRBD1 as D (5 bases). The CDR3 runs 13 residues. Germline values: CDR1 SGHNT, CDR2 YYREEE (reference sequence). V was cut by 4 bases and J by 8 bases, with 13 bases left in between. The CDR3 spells CASSVKGADTIYF. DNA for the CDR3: TGTGCCAGCAGCGTAAAAGGGGCGGACACCATATATTTT. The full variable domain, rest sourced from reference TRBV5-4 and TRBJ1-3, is ETGVTQSPTHLIKTRGQQVTLRCSSQSGHNTVSWYQQALGQGPQFIFQYYREEENGRGNFPPRFSGLQFPNYSSELNVNALELDDSALYLCASSVKGADTIYFGEGSWLTVV.

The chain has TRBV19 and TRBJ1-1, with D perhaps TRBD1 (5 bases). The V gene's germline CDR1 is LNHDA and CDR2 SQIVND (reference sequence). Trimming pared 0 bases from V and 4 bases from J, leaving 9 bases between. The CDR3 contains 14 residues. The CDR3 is CASSIERGGTEAFF. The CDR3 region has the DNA TGTGCCAGTAGTATAGAACGCGGGGGCACTGAAGCTTTCTTT.

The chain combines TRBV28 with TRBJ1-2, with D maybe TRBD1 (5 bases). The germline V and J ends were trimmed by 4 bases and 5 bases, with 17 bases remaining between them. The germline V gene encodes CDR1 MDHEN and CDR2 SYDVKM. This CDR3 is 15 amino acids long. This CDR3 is CASSSRDAGGYGYTF. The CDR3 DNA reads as TGTGCCAGCAGTTCCCGGGACGCCGGGGGGTATGGCTACACCTTC.

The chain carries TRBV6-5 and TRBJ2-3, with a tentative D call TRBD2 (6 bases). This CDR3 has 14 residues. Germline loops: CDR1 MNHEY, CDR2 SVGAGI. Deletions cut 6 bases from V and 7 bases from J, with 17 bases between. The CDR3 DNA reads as TGTGCCAGCAGCTCGGGAGTGGCGCCGTATACGCAGTATTTT. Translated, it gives CASSSGVAPYTQYF.

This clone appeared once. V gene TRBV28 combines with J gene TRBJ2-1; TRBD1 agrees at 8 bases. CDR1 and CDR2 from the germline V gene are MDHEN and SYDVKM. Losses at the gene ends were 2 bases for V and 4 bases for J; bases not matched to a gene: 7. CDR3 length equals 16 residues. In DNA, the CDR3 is TGTGCCAGCAGTTTAACGGTGACAGGGGTGTACAATGAGCAGTTCTTC. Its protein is CASSLTVTGVYNEQFF.

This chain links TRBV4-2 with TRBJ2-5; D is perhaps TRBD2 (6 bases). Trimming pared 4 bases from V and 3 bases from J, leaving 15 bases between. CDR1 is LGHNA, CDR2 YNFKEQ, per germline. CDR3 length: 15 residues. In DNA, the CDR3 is TGTGCCAGCAGCCCTCAGGCCGGGGGTGAAGAGACCCAGTACTTC. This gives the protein CASSPQAGGEETQYF.

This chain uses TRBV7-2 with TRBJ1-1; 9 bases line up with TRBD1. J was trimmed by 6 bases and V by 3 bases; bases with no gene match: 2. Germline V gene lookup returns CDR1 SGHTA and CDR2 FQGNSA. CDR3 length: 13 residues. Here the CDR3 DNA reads TGTGCCAGCAGCTTTACAGGGGGCTCTGAAGCTTTCTTT. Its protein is CASSFTGGSEAFF.

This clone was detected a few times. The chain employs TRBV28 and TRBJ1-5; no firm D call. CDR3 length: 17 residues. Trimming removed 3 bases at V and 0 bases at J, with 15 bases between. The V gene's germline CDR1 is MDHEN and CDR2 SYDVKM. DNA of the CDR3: TGTGCCAGCAGTTTTGGAGTTTGGCAAAATAGCAATCAGCCCCAGCATTTT. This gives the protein CASSFGVWQNSNQPQHF.

The CDR3 spells CASSLSGRSGTEAFF. CDR3 sequence (DNA): TGTGCCAGCAGCTTATCGGGCAGATCGGGAACTGAAGCTTTCTTT. The J gene is TRBJ1-1, the V gene TRBV11-2; D not resolved. The CDR3 is 15 amino acids. The germline gives CDR1 SGHAT, CDR2 FQNNGV. Between the trimmed V and J ends, which lost 2 bases and 5 bases, there was a span of 15 bases.

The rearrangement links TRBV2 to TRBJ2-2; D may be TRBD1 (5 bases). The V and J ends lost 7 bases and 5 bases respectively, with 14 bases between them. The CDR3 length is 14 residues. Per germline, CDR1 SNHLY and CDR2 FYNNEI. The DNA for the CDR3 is TGTGCCAGCATAGGCAGGGTAGAGACCGGGGAGCTGTTTTTT. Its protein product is CASIGRVETGELFF. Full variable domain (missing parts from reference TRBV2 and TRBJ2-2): EPEVTQTPSHQVTQMGQEVILRCVPISNHLYFYWYRQILGQKVEFLVSFYNNEISEKSEIFDDQFSVERPDGSNFTLKIRSTKLEDSAMYFCASIGRVETGELFFGEGSRLTVL.

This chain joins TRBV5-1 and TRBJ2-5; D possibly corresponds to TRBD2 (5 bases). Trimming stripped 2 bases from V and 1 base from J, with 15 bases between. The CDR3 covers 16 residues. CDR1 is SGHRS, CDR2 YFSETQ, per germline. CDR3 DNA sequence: TGCGCCAGCAGCTTAACTCCGGGAACGGCCCAAGAGACCCAGTACTTC. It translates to CASSLTPGTAQETQYF. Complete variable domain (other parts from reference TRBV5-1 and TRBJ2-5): KAGVTQTPRYLIKTRGQQVTLSCSPISGHRSVSWYQQTPGQGLQFLFEYFSETQRNKGNFPGRFSGRQFSNSRSEMNVSTLELGDSALYLCASSLTPGTAQETQYFGPGTRLLVL.

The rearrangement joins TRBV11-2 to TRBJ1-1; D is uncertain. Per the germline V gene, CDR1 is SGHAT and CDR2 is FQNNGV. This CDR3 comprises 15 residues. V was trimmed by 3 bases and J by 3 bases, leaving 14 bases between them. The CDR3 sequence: CASSFTGMGDTEAFF. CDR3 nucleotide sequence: TGTGCCAGCAGCTTTACGGGGATGGGCGACACTGAAGCTTTCTTT.

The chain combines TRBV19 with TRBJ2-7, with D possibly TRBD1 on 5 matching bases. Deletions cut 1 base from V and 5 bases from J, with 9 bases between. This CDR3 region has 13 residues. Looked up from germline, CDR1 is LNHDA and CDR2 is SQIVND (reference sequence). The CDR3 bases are TGTGCCAGTAGTATAGTACAGGCAGACGAGCAGTACTTC. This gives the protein CASSIVQADEQYF. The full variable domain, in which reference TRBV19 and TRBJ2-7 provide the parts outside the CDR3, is DGGITQSPKYLFRKEGQNVTLSCEQNLNHDAMYWYRQDPGQGLRLIYYSQIVNDFQKGDIAEGYSVSREKKESFPLTVTSAQKNPTAFYLCASSIVQADEQYFGPGTRLTVT.

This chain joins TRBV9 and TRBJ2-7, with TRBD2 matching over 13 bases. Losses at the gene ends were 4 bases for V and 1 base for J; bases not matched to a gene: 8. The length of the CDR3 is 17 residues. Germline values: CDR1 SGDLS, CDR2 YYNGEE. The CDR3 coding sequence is TGTGCCAGCAGCCCGACGACTAGCGGGAGGTCGTCCTACGAGCAGTACTTC. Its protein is CASSPTTSGRSSYEQYF.

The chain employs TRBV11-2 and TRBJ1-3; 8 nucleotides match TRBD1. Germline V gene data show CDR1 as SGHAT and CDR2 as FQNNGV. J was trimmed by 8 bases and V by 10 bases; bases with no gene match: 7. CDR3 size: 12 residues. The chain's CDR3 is CATSDRVDTIYF. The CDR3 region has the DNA TGTGCCACCTCGGACAGGGTAGACACCATATATTTT.

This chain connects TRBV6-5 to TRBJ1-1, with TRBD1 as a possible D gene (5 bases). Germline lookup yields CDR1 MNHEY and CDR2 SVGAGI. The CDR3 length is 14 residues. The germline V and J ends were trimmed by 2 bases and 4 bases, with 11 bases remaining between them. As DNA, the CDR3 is TGTGCCAGCAGTTACGGGGCCAGTGGCACTGAAGCTTTCTTT. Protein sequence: CASSYGASGTEAFF.

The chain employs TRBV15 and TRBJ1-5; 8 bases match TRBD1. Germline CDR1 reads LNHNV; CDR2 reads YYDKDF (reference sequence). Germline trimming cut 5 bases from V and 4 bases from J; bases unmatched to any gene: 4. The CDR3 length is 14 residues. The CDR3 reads CATSGRTGNQPQHF. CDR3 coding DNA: TGTGCCACCAGCGGACGGACAGGGAATCAGCCCCAGCATTTT.

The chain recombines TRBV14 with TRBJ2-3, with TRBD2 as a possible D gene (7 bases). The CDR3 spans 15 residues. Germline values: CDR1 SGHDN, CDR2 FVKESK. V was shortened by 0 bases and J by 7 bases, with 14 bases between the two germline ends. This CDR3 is CASSQDHRGANTQYF. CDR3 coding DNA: TGTGCCAGCAGCCAAGATCATCGGGGGGCGAATACGCAGTATTTT.

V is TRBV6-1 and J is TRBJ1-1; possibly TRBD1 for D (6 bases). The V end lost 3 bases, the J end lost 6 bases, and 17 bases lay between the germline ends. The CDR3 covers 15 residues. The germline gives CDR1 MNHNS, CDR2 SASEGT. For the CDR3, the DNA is TGTGCCAGCAGTGACCCATTGTCGGGGGGCGCTGAAGCTTTCTTT. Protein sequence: CASSDPLSGGAEAFF.

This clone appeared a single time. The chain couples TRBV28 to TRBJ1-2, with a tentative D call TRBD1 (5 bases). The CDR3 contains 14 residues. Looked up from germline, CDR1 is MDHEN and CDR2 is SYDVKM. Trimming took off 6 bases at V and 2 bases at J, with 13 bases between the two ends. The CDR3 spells CASRGKGRNYGYTF. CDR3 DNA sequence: TGTGCCAGCAGAGGGAAGGGGAGGAACTATGGCTACACCTTC.

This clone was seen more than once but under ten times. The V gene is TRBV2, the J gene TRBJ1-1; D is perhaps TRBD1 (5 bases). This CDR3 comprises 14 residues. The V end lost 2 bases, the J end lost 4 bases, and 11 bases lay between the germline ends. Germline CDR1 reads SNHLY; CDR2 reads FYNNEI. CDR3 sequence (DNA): TGTGCCAGCAGTGAATCAGGGTGGGCCACTGAAGCTTTCTTT. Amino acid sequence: CASSESGWATEAFF.

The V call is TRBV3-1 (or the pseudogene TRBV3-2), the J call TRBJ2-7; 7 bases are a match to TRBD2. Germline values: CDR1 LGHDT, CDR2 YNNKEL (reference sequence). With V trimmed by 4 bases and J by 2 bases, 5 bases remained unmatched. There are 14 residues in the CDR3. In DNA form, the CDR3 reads TGTGCCAGCAGCCCTCGAGCGGGACCCTACGAGCAGTACTTC. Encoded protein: CASSPRAGPYEQYF.